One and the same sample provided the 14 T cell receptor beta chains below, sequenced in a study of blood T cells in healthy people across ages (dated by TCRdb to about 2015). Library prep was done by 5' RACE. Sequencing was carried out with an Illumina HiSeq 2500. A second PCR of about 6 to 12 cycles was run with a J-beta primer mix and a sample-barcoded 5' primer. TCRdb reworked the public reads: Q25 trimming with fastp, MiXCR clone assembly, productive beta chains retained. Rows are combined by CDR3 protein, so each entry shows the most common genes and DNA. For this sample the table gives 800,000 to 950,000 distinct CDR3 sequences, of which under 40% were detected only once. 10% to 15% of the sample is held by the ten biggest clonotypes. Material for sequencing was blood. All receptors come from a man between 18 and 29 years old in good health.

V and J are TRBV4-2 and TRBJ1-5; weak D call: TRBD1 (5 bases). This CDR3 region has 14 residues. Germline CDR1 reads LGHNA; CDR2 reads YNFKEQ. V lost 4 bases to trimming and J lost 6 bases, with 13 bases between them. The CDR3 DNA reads TGTGCCAGCAGCCTGGGGGGTAATAGTCAGCCCCAGCATTTT. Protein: CASSLGGNSQPQHF.

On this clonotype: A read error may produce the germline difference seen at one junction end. DNA of the CDR3: TGTGCCAGCTCACCAACCATCCGGGACAGGGTCCTACGGGAAGAGACCCAGTACTTT. It translates to CASSPTIRDRVLREETQYF. The V gene is TRBV18, the J gene TRBJ2-5, with TRBD1 matching 9 bases. Looked up from germline, CDR1 is KGHSH and CDR2 is LQKENI. The CDR3 is made up of 19 amino acids.

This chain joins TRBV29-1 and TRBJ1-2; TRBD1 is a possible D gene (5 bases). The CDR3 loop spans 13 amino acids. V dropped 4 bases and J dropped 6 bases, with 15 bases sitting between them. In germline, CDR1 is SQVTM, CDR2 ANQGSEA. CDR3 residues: CSVVLRQGDGYTF. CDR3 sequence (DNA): TGCAGCGTTGTTTTAAGGCAGGGCGATGGCTACACCTTC.

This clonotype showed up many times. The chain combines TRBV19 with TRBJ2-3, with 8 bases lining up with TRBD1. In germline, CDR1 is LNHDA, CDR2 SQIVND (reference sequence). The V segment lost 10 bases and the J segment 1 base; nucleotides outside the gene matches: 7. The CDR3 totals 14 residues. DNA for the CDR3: TGTGCCACCTCACAGGGGGTGCGCACAGATACGCAGTATTTT. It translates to CATSQGVRTDTQYF.

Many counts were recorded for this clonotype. Here the CDR3 reads CAWTSTKNSYEQYF. The CDR3 region has the DNA TGTGCCTGGACATCGACTAAAAACTCCTACGAGCAGTACTTC. The rearrangement links TRBV30 to TRBJ2-7; the D gene is possibly TRBD2 (5 bases). The CDR3 spans 14 residues. Trimming pared 4 bases from V and 0 bases from J, leaving 13 bases between. Germline V CDR1 and CDR2: GTSNPN, SVGIG (reference sequence).

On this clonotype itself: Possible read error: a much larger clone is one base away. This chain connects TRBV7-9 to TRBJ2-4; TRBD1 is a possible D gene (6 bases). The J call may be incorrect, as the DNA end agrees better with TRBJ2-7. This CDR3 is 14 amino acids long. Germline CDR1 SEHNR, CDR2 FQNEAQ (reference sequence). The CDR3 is CASSLVTGWSEQYF. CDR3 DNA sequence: TGTGCCAGCAGCTTAGTTACAGGGTGGAGCGAGCAGTACTTC.

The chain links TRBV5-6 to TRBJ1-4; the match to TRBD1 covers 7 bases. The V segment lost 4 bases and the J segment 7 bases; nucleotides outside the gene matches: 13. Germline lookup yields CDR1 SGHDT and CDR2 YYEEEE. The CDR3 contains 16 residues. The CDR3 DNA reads TGTGCCAGCAGCAGCCTCCTTGACAGGGAGGGTGAAAAACTGTTTTTT. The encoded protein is CASSSLLDREGEKLFF. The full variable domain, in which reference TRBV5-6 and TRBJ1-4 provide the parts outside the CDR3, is DAGVTQSPTHLIKTRGQQVTLRCSPKSGHDTVSWYQQALGQGPQFIFQYYEEEERQRGNFPDRFSGHQFPNYSSELNVNALLLGDSALYLCASSSLLDREGEKLFFGSGTQLSVL.

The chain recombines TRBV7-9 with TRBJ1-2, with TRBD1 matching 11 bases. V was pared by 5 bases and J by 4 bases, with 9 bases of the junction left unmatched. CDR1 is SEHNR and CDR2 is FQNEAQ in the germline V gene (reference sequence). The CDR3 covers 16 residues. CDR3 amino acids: CASSAQGTGGPYGYTF. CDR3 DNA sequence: TGTGCCAGCAGCGCACAGGGGACAGGGGGACCCTATGGCTACACCTTC.

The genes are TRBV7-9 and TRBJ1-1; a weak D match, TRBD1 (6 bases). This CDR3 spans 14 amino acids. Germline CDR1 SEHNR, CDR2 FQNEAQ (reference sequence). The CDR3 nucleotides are TGTGCAACCCGGGGGGCCAGCATGAACACTGAAGCTTTCTTT. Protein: CATRGASMNTEAFF. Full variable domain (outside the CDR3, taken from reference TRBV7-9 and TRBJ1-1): DTGVSQNPRHKITKRGQNVTFRCDPISEHNRLYWYRQTLGQGPEFLTYFQNEAQLEKSRLLSDRFSAERPKGSFSTLEIQRTEQGDSAMYLCATRGASMNTEAFFGQGTRLTVV.

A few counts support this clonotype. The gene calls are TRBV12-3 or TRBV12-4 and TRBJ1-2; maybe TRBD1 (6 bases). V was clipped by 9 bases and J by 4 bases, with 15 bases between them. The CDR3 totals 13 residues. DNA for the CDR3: TGTGCCAGTTTGCGGACAGTCTCCTATGGCTACACCTTC. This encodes CASLRTVSYGYTF.

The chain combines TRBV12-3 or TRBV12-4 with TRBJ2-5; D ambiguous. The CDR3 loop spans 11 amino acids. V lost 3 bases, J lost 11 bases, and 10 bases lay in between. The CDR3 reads CASSLMHEQYF. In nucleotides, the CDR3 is TGTGCCAGCAGTTTGATGCATGAGCAGTACTTC.

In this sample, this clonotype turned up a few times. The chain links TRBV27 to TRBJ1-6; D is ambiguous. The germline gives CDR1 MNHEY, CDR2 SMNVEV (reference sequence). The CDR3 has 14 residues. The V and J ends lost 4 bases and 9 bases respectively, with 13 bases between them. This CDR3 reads CASSYDTSVSPLHF. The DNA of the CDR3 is TGTGCCAGCAGTTACGACACCAGTGTTTCACCCCTCCACTTT.

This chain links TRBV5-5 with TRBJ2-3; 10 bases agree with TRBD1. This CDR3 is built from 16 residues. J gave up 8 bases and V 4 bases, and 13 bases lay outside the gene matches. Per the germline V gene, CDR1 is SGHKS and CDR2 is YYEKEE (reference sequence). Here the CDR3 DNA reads TGTGCCAGCAGCCCTCCCGGGACAGGGGTCGGAGCTACGCAGTATTTT. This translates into CASSPPGTGVGATQYF. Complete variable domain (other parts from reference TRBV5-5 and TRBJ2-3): DAGVTQSPTHLIKTRGQQVTLRCSPISGHKSVSWYQQVLGQGPQFIFQYYEKEERGRGNFPDRFSARQFPNYSSELNVNALLLGDSALYLCASSPPGTGVGATQYFGPGTRLTVL.

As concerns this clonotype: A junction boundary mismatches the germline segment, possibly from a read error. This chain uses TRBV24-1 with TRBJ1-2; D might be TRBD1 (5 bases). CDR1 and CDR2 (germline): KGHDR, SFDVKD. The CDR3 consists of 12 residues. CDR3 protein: CAAWGEYYGHTF. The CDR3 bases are TGTGCCGCATGGGGGGAGTACTATGGCCACACCTTC.